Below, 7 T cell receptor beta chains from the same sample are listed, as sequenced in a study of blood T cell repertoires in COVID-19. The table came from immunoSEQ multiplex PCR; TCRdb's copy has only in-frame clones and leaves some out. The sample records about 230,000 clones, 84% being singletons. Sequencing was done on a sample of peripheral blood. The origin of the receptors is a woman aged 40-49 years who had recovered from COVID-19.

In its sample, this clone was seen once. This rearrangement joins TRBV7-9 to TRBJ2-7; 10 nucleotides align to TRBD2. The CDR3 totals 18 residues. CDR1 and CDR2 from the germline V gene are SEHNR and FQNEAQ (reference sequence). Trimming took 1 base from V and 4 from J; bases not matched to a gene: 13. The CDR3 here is CASSLERPSGGEGYEQYF. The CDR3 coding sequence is TGTGCCAGCAGCTTAGAACGGCCTAGCGGGGGTGAGGGGTACGAGCAGTACTTC.

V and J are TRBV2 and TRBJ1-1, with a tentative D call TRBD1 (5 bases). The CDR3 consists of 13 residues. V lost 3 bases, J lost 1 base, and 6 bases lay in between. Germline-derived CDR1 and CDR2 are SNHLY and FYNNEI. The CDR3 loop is CASSEGPNTEAFF. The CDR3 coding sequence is TGTGCCAGCAGTGAGGGGCCGAACACTGAAGCTTTCTTT.

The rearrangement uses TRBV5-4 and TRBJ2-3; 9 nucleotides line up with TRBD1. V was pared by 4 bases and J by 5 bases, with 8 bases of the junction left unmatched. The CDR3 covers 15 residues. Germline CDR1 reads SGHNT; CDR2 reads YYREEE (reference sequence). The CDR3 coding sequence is TGTGCCAGCAGCCGACCGGGACAGGGTATAGATACGCAGTATTTT. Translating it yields CASSRPGQGIDTQYF.

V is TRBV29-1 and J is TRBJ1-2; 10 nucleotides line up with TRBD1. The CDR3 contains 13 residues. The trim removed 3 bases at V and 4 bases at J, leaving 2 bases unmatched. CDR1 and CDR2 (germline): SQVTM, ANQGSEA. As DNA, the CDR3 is TGCAGCGTTGATCGGACAGGGGGCTATGGCTACACCTTC. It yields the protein CSVDRTGGYGYTF. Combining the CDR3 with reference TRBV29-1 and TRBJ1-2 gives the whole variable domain SAVISQKPSRDICQRGTSLTIQCQVDSQVTMMFWYRQQPGQSLTLIATANQGSEATYESGFVIDKFPISRPNLTFSTLTVSNMSPEDSSIYLCSVDRTGGYGYTFGSGTRLTVV.

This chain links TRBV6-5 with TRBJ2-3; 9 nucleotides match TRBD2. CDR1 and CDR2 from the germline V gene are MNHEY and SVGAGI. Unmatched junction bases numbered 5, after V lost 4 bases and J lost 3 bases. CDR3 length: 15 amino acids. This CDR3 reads CASSWPSGETDTQYF. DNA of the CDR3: TGTGCCAGCAGTTGGCCTAGCGGGGAAACAGATACGCAGTATTTT.

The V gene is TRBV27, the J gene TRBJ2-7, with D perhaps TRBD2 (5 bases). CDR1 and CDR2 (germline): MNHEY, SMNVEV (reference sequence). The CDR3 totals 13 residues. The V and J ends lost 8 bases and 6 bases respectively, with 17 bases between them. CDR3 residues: CASRRAGVGEQYF. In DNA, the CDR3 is TGTGCCAGCCGCCGGGCCGGGGTGGGCGAGCAGTACTTC.

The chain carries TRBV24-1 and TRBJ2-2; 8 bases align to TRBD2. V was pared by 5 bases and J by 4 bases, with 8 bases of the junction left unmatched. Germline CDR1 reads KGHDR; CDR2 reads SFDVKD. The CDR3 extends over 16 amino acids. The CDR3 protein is CATSVTGGLGTGELFF. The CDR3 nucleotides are TGTGCCACCAGTGTAACGGGGGGGCTCGGCACCGGGGAGCTGTTTTTT.